The 17 T cell receptor beta chains given below trace back to one sample, sequenced in a study of cytomegalovirus exposure and HLA in healthy donors. The PCR employed 60 Vbeta primers together with 13 Jbeta primers. Profiled with immunoSEQ multiplex PCR; TCRdb holds only in-frame clones, not every one. Here the sample spans around 100,000 clones, about four fifths being singletons. Sequencing used PBMCs. All receptors derive from a woman aged 40 to 50 in good health and CMV-seronegative.

This clone appeared a few times. The chain combines TRBV11-2 with TRBJ1-4; D call uncertain. V lost 4 bases and J 8 bases, leaving 11 bases between the germline ends. Germline V gene lookup returns CDR1 SGHAT and CDR2 FQNNGV. This CDR3 has 13 residues. CDR3 loop: CASSSHAEEKLFF. In DNA, the CDR3 is TGTGCCAGCAGCTCGCATGCAGAAGAAAAACTGTTTTTT.

The chain combines TRBV19 with TRBJ1-4; 9 bases are shared with TRBD1. This CDR3 is 17 amino acids long. The junction had 8 bases not matched to a gene; V was cut back by 1 base and J by 5 bases. Germline V lookup: CDR1 LNHDA, CDR2 SQIVND (reference sequence). The CDR3 loop reads CASSIVGQGRLNEKLFF. Here the CDR3 DNA reads TGTGCCAGTAGTATAGTGGGACAGGGACGTTTGAATGAAAAACTGTTTTTT.

The rearrangement uses TRBV7-2 and TRBJ2-2; D perhaps matches TRBD1 (5 bases). This CDR3 comprises 13 residues. V lost 6 bases and J lost 4, with 9 bases in between. Germline V gives CDR1 SGHTA, CDR2 FQGNSA. CDR3 bases: TGTGCCAGCAGGGGGCTCGGCACCGGGGAGCTGTTTTTT. Residues: CASRGLGTGELFF.

The gene calls are TRBV25-1 and TRBJ2-7; D is perhaps TRBD2 (5 bases). CDR1 and CDR2 from the germline V gene are MGHDK and SYGVNS. The CDR3 spans 14 residues. Trimming removed 3 bases from V and 2 bases from J, with 11 bases in between. CDR3 in amino acids: CASSDEGGAYEQYF. CDR3 sequence (DNA): TGTGCCAGCAGTGATGAGGGCGGCGCCTACGAGCAGTACTTC.

The chain carries TRBV4-2 and TRBJ1-5; 12 bases match TRBD1. There are 17 residues in the CDR3. V trimming: 2 bases; J trimming: 5 bases; junction bases outside the gene matches: 7. Germline values: CDR1 LGHNA, CDR2 YNFKEQ. The CDR3 loop is CASSQLSGTGGDQPQHF. The CDR3 nucleotides are TGTGCCAGCAGCCAATTATCCGGGACAGGGGGCGATCAGCCCCAGCATTTT.

The chain links TRBV7-2 to TRBJ2-5; 9 nucleotides line up with TRBD2. Trimming removed 2 bases from V and 5 bases from J; junction bases left unmatched: 6. Per the germline V gene, CDR1 is SGHTA and CDR2 is FQGNSA. This CDR3 spans 15 amino acids. The CDR3: CASSLSAGGGETQYF. In DNA, the CDR3 is TGTGCCAGCAGCTTATCAGCGGGAGGAGGGGAGACCCAGTACTTC. Looking up the rest from reference TRBV7-2 and TRBJ2-5 gives the full variable domain: GAGVSQSPSNKVTEKGKDVELRCDPISGHTALYWYRQSLGQGLEFLIYFQGNSAPDKSGLPSDRFSAERTGGSVSTLTIQRTQQEDSAVYLCASSLSAGGGETQYFGPGTRLLVL.

In the case of this clone: In the same sample, other DNA sequences code for this CDR3. J is TRBJ2-7 and V is TRBV2, with unresolved D. CDR3 length: 12 residues. V was clipped by 0 bases and J by 4 bases, with 4 bases between them. Germline values: CDR1 SNHLY, CDR2 FYNNEI. CDR3 loop: CASSEAIYEQYF. CDR3 nucleotides: TGTGCCAGCAGTGAAGCTATATACGAGCAGTACTTC. The variable domain in full, with the rest retrieved from reference TRBV2 and TRBJ2-7, is EPEVTQTPSHQVTQMGQEVILRCVPISNHLYFYWYRQILGQKVEFLVSFYNNEISEKSEIFDDQFSVERPDGSNFTLKIRSTKLEDSAMYFCASSEAIYEQYFGPGTRLTVT.

This clone turned up a few times. An end of the junction differs from the germline gene, which may be a read error. In DNA, the CDR3 is TGTTCCAGCAGCTTCCGGGACAAAGCCTACGAGCAGTACTTC. Protein sequence: CSSSFRDKAYEQYF. This rearrangement joins TRBV7-9 to TRBJ2-5; D perhaps matches TRBD1 (6 bases). The assigned J gene may be wrong: the sequence end matches TRBJ2-7 better. Per the germline V gene, CDR1 is SEHNR and CDR2 is FQNEAQ (reference sequence). The CDR3 has 14 amino acids.

This chain joins TRBV5-1 and TRBJ1-2; D gene ambiguous. Germline V gene data show CDR1 as SGHRS and CDR2 as YFSETQ. This CDR3 is built from 12 residues. Trimming pared 5 bases from V and 0 bases from J, leaving 5 bases between. DNA of the CDR3: TGCGCCAGCAGGGGCGCTAACTATGGCTACACCTTC. It codes for CASRGANYGYTF.

The V call is TRBV28, the J call TRBJ1-2; D is ambiguous. Trimming removed 3 bases from V and 6 bases from J, with 8 bases in between. Looked up from germline, CDR1 is MDHEN and CDR2 is SYDVKM. This CDR3 comprises 12 residues. CDR3 sequence reads: CASSFLPNGYTF. The CDR3 DNA is TGTGCCAGCAGTTTCCTACCCAATGGCTACACCTTC.

Only a few counts were recorded for this clone. The CDR3 loop is CASSTGTGGTDTQYF. As DNA, the CDR3 is TGTGCCAGCTCAACCGGGACAGGGGGAACAGATACGCAGTATTTT. The V call is TRBV18, the J call TRBJ2-3; 11 bases match TRBD1. Germline CDR1 and CDR2: KGHSH and LQKENI. CDR3 length: 15 residues. Germline trimming cut 5 bases from V and 3 bases from J; bases unmatched to any gene: 4.

The rearrangement links TRBV28 to TRBJ2-7; 12 bases align to TRBD2. This CDR3 comprises 15 residues. The germline V gene has CDR1 MDHEN and CDR2 SYDVKM. Trimming at V came to 5 bases and at J to 5 bases, leaving 7 bases not matched to a gene. CDR3 sequence reads: CASSPPGLAGNEQYF. CDR3 DNA sequence: TGTGCCAGCAGTCCCCCCGGACTAGCGGGAAACGAGCAGTACTTC.

This sequence joins TRBV2 and TRBJ2-7, with a tentative D call TRBD1 (6 bases). The germline V gene encodes CDR1 SNHLY and CDR2 FYNNEI. CDR3 length: 13 amino acids. V was cut by 3 bases and J by 3 bases, with 9 bases left in between. CDR3 residues: CASSDTGIYEQYF. CDR3 nucleotides: TGTGCCAGCAGTGACACAGGGATCTACGAGCAGTACTTC.

This clone was seen a handful of times. The V call is TRBV5-1, the J call TRBJ2-2; perhaps TRBD2 as D (6 bases). Germline CDR1 reads SGHRS; CDR2 reads YFSETQ. The CDR3 is 16 amino acids. V was clipped by 2 bases and J by 4 bases, with 15 bases between them. The CDR3 DNA reads as TGCGCCAGCAGCTTTTGGAGGGTCGGAGGCACCGGGGAGCTGTTTTTT. Protein product: CASSFWRVGGTGELFF.

The chain is built from TRBV5-4 and TRBJ2-5; 9 bases map to TRBD2. The CDR3 has 16 residues. V gave up 0 bases and J gave up 1 base; unmatched junction bases: 4. Germline V gives CDR1 SGHNT, CDR2 YYREEE (reference sequence). The CDR3 coding sequence is TGTGCCAGCAGCTTGGCCTTAGCGGGAGCCCAAGAGACCCAGTACTTC. Translating gives CASSLALAGAQETQYF.

The chain recombines TRBV21-1 with TRBJ1-6. TRBV21-1 is given as a pseudogene. There are 17 residues in the CDR3. CDR3 nucleotides: TGTGCCAGCAGCATGATACGGCGGAGCTCCTATAATTCACCCCTCCACTTT. It specifies CASSMIRRSSYNSPLHF.

This clone was picked up a small number of times. The chain couples TRBV10-3 to TRBJ2-3; 9 bases map to TRBD2. The trim removed 0 bases at V and 4 bases at J, leaving 8 bases unmatched. Germline lookup yields CDR1 ENHRY and CDR2 SYGVKD. The CDR3 has 17 residues. CDR3 protein: CAISESGSGSLPDTQYF. The DNA for the CDR3 is TGTGCCATCAGTGAGTCGGGTAGCGGGAGTCTCCCAGATACGCAGTATTTT.